The subject of this entry is one TCR beta chain. What it binds is not known. The data stem from a study of T cells after yellow fever vaccination. Study observations and caveats: One caveat is that FACS-sorted repertoires could contain abundant clonotypes contaminating from the bulk population.

CDR3 length: 16 residues. V lost 3 bases and J lost 3; bases outside the gene matches: 4. Germline CDR1 and CDR2: LGHNA and YSLEER. Making TCR cDNA involved 5'RACE template switching, which added UMIs and a universal primer site. TCRdb analysed the 5' RACE reads with MiXCR anew, one entry per CDR3 protein. There are some 320,000 distinct CDR3 sequences in the sample; approximately 4% occur only once, and around 19% lies in the top ten. The receptor comes from a man aged 18 to 30 who received the YFV17D yellow fever vaccine. The chain uses TRBV4-3 and TRBJ2-2; 10 bases align to TRBD2. Here the sequenced sample was PBMCs, taken 15 days after the yellow fever booster vaccination. This chain's CDR3 is CASSHLAGGDTGELFF. The DNA for the CDR3 is TGCGCCAGCAGCCACTTAGCGGGGGGTGACACCGGGGAGCTGTTTTTT.